This T cell receptor beta chain comes out of a study of cytomegalovirus exposure and HLA in healthy donors. Study observations and caveats: V- and J-gene trimming of TCR beta was linked (in a later analysis) to a missense DCLRE1C variant. Most TCR sequences showed up rarely, but some public TCRs showed up in many donors. The study assumed roughly uniform donor sequencing depth for presence/absence analyses.

For this clone: Its antigen remains unknown.

With 60 Vbeta and 13 Jbeta primers, the PCR was carried out. The assay was immunoSEQ multiplex PCR, and TCRdb's table has in-frame clones only and misses some. The table records about 140,000 clones, around 73% of them present only once. The CDR3 loop spans 17 amino acids. V lost 0 bases to trimming and J lost 3 bases; unmatched junction nucleotides: 9. The germline V gene encodes CDR1 SGHDT and CDR2 YYEEEE. The CMV serostatus of this donor went unrecorded. The sequencing sample was made of PBMCs. The TCR comes from a human donor in good health. The chain employs TRBV5-6 and TRBJ2-7; TRBD1 aligns across 10 bases. The chain's CDR3 is CASSLGGQGSPFYEQYF. CDR3 sequence (DNA): TGTGCCAGCAGCTTGGGGGGACAGGGGTCACCTTTCTACGAGCAGTACTTC.